This T cell receptor (beta chain) emerged from a study of neoadjuvant anti-PD-1 for oral cavity cancer (TCRdb year 2021). At the level of the whole study: Patients mostly received three to four biweekly doses of nivolumab at 3 mg/kg before curative-intent surgical resection. The parent correlative cohort included some twelve patients, with an approximately 34% response rate. For patients who did not progress, a fourth nivolumab dose was given around day 43, followed by definitive surgical resection on days 50-56. Patients with complete response, partial response or stable disease by RECIST 1.1 were defined as responders, whereas patients with progression were defined as non-responders. Findings and caveats that apply to the study as a whole: Higher pretreatment blood TCRbeta clonality and lower post-treatment tumor TCRbeta clonality were correlated with higher pretreatment blood Treg/Th17 ratios. Within PBMCs, T cell clonality (Gini index) was significantly higher in non-responders than responders after neoadjuvant nivolumab. TCR analyses included only three patients per response group, and the authors called for larger cohorts for validation.

This specimen's time point label, per the study, means: after neoadjuvant nivolumab, at surgical resection. Patients were newly diagnosed with stage II-IVA oral cavity squamous cell carcinoma and had received no prior systemic or radiation treatment. The cohort was made up of patients with locally advanced, HPV-negative oral cavity squamous cell carcinoma. Peripheral blood mononuclear cells were analyzed directly and were not maintained or expanded in culture. Samples came from a longitudinal correlative study of a single-arm phase II trial of neoadjuvant nivolumab in oral cavity squamous cell carcinoma. Subject-matched pre- and post-treatment PBMCs and tumors from three responders and three non-responders underwent genomic DNA-based TCRbeta sequencing. Peripheral blood mononuclear cells were collected before nivolumab treatment and were collected again after treatment, at the time of surgery. Genomic DNA was isolated from PBMCs using the Maxwell RSC DNA from Cells kit.

Trimming accounts for 3 bases at V and 1 base at J, while the number of junction bases matched to no gene is 16. The CDR3 starts with the cysteine, ends with the phenylalanine, and has 20 residues. Only the CDR3 region is kept as DNA, spanning 60 bases read in frame from base 1. According to the germline V gene (reference sequence), CDR1 reads MNHEY and CDR2 reads SMNVEV. Regarding this clone: Which antigen it targets is not known. The sample holds no much larger clone one base away, and base qualities are not on file.

For deep sequencing of PBMC libraries, mostly around 520 ng of input genomic DNA was used, and six replicates were run per sample. The immunoSEQ hsTCRbeta kit was used to prepare TCRbeta libraries according to the manufacturer's instructions. Sequencing of the completed libraries took place using an Illumina NovaSeq 6000 S4 flow cell after they had been pooled to 3 nM. In the source study's methods: The immunoSEQ Analyzer handled quality control and preprocessing of the raw data. The analysis was limited to productive rearrangements, and each clonotype was defined by a unique CDR3 amino acid sequence. Using the R package tcR, the researchers computed the Gini-Simpson index as their estimate of repertoire clonality. Student's t test was used to compare Gini indices, while Pearson correlation assessed associations with tumor size change. Here the immuneACCESS table is served through TCRdb, limited to in-frame sequences with V and J called. Missing clones are a known gap in these copies; in checked studies unresolved V genes cover under half, and the rest lacks a known reason. V, J and clone size derive from that table, while D and trimming were established from the DNA sequence. The sample includes some 15,000 clones, with less than 80% observed a single time. Of the sample, 2.5% to 3% is held by the ten largest clones.

The TCR originated in a person aged 35-80 years with oral cavity squamous cell carcinoma. This sample comprised PBMCs, obtained after nivolumab (anti-PD-1) treatment. The chain is encoded by TRBV27 joined to TRBJ2-2, with 8 bases in between that match TRBD2. CDR3 sequence: CASSLAPGSGVRRNTGELFF. The nucleotides read TGTGCCAGCAGTTTGGCCCCGGGTAGCGGGGTCAGGAGGAACACCGGGGAGCTGTTTTTT.